This TCR beta chain was captured by sequencing in a study of blood T cell repertoires in COVID-19. Study context: Sites across the United States, Italy and Spain contributed samples from acute and convalescent COVID-19.

Measured with immunoSEQ multiplex PCR; TCRdb has only the in-frame clones, and not every one. The data show almost 250,000 clones, about 82% seen once. This receptor was taken from a woman older than 75 with COVID-19, enrolled during active disease. Material: peripheral blood.

The CDR3 loop is CASSFSGNTPAGELFF. As DNA, the CDR3 is TGTGCCAGCAGTTTTTCCGGGAATACCCCGGCCGGGGAGCTGTTTTTT. V usage is TRBV7-3 and J usage is TRBJ2-2, with D possibly TRBD2 on 5 matching bases. This CDR3 contains 16 residues. V dropped 6 bases and J dropped 6 bases, with 20 bases sitting between them. CDR1 is SGHTA, CDR2 FQGTGA, per germline.